The rows below give T cell receptor beta chains drawn from one sample of a study of T cells in Graves' hyperthyroidism and ophthalmopathy. TCRdb re-derived calls from the multiplex PCR reads in MiXCR, one entry per CDR3 protein. The sample lists about 560,000 distinct CDR3 sequences; 11% to 15% were seen once. Sequencing input: blood. These receptors originate from a woman in her forties with Graves' hyperthyroidism. CDR3s include the opening cysteine and the closing phenylalanine or tryptophan. The order of the fields is V gene, CDR3 length, J gene, D gene, clone size, CDR3 DNA, CDR3 protein. A D gene is named only where the DNA matches it firmly. The size entry is marked missing in some rows and otherwise reads once, few, many or a size class.

>TRBV6-9|16|TRBJ2-1|TRBD2|.
TGTGCCGGCAGTTACGGCGGGAGGGCTGGGTACAATGAGCAGTTCTTC
CAGSYGGRAGYNEQFF
>TRBV5-6|14|TRBJ1-1|.|many
TGTGCCAGCAGCTTGGCCGGTCACCGGAATGAAGCTTTCTTT
CASSLAGHRNEAFF
>TRBV4-1|15|TRBJ1-5|.|.
TGCGCCAGCAGCCAAGGCGTCGGGCCCACTCAGCCCCAGCATTTT
CASSQGVGPTQPQHF
>TRBV5-8|15|TRBJ2-5|.|few
TGTGCCAGCAGCTTGGCTGGCAGGGGAGGGGAGACCCAGTACTTC
CASSLAGRGGETQYF
>TRBV12-3/TRBV12-4|21|TRBJ2-5|.|.
.
CASSFYICSARTSSGEETQYF
>TRBV6-1|16|TRBJ2-3|.|.
TGTGCCAGCAGGTCCAATTCGATCCTTAGCACAGATACGCAGTATTTT
CASRSNSILSTDTQYF
>TRBV12-3/TRBV12-4|14|TRBJ2-6|.|few
TGTGCCAGCAGCGGACTGACTGGGGCCAACGTCCTGACTTTC
CASSGLTGANVLTF
>TRBV28|16|TRBJ1-1|.|.
TGTGCCGGCAAAATACCGGGGCTCAGGGAGAACACTGAAGCTTTCTTT
CAGKIPGLRENTEAFF
>TRBV27|12|TRBJ2-3|TRBD1|.
TGCAACCAGACAGGGGGCACAGATACGCAGTATTTT
CNQTGGTDTQYF
>TRBV6-1|14|TRBJ2-7|TRBD1|few
TGTGCCAGCAGCACTGACAGGGTCGCCTCCGAGCAGTACTTC
CASSTDRVASEQYF
>TRBV29-1|12|TRBJ2-3|.|few
TGCAGCGTTGTACCTGGGCCAGATACGCAGTATTTT
CSVVPGPDTQYF
>TRBV30|13|TRBJ2-1|.|.
TGTGCCTGGAGTAGACAGGAAGCGAACCAGCAGTTCTTC
CAWSRQEANQQFF
>TRBV5-8|14|TRBJ2-3|.|many
TGTGCCAGCAGCTCCAGTCCGAGCACAGATACGCAGTATTTT
CASSSSPSTDTQYF
>TRBV12-3/TRBV12-4|15|TRBJ1-6|.|.
TGTGCCAGCACCCTAGGGGGGGCGGTGAATTCACCCCTCCACTTT
CASTLGGAVNSPLHF
>TRBV3-1|14|TRBJ1-1|.|many
TGTGCCAGCAGCCAAGCGGTATCTAACACTGAAGCTTTCTTT
CASSQAVSNTEAFF
>TRBV5-1|13|TRBJ2-7|.|many
TGCGCCAGCAGCTATCAGGGGAGGGACGAGCAGTACTTC
CASSYQGRDEQYF
>TRBV20-1|12|TRBJ2-1|.|many
TGCAGTGCTTCCGAAACCTACTCACTGCAGTTCTTC
CSASETYSLQFF
>TRBV7-9|15|TRBJ2-1|TRBD2|.
TGTGCCAGCAGCGGAGGACTAGCGGTCTACAATGAGCAGTTCTTC
CASSGGLAVYNEQFF
>TRBV20-1|12|TRBJ2-3|.|many
TGCAGTGCCCCGACGAGCACAGATACGCAGTATTTT
CSAPTSTDTQYF
>TRBV6-5|13|TRBJ1-2|.|few
TGTGCCAGCAGTTACATGGGGGTGGATGGCTACACCTTC
CASSYMGVDGYTF
>TRBV6-1|13|TRBJ2-5|.|many
TGTGCCAGCGGACTTAGACAGCAAGAGACCCAGTACTTC
CASGLRQQETQYF
>TRBV19|17|TRBJ2-1|TRBD2|.
TGTGCCAGTAAGGCGACTAGCGGGAGTGGATCCTACAATGAGCAGTTCTTC
CASKATSGSGSYNEQFF
>TRBV2|12|TRBJ1-1|TRBD1|many
TGTGCCAGGGGACAGGGAAGAACTGAAGCTTTCTTT
CARGQGRTEAFF
>TRBV28|15|TRBJ1-4|TRBD1|many
TGTGCCAGCAGTCCGTTCGGGACAGGGGTTGAAAAACTGTTTTTT
CASSPFGTGVEKLFF
>TRBV25-1|18|TRBJ2-6|TRBD1|many
TGTGCCAGCAGTGAATTTGGGACAGGGGTGTCTGGGGCCAACGTCCTGACTTTC
CASSEFGTGVSGANVLTF
>TRBV28|12|TRBJ2-1|TRBD2|many
TGTGCCAGCAGTCCCCTTAGCGGGAAGCAGTTCTTC
CASSPLSGKQFF
>TRBV29-1|14|TRBJ1-1|.|.
TGCAGCGTTGAATTTTCAGGGACCGGCACTGAAGCTTTCTTT
CSVEFSGTGTEAFF
>TRBV20-1|16|TRBJ2-1|TRBD2|few
TGCAGTGCCACTATCCCAACTAGCGGGTCCTACAATGAGCAGTTCTTC
CSATIPTSGSYNEQFF
>TRBV10-1|13|TRBJ2-4|.|.
TGCGCCAAAAGTAAAGGACGGGGGAACATTCAGTACTTC
CAKSKGRGNIQYF
>TRBV28|14|TRBJ1-1|.|many
TGTGCCAGCAGCCCCGTAGATTGGAACACTGAAGCTTTCTTT
CASSPVDWNTEAFF
>TRBV5-1|14|TRBJ2-1|TRBD2|.
TGCGCCAGCAGCTTCGGCGGGAGGGGAAATGAGCAGTTCTTC
CASSFGGRGNEQFF
>TRBV12-3/TRBV12-4|15|TRBJ2-1|.|once
TGTGCCAGCAGTCGTTACGGACTAGGGGGATACGAGCAGTTCTTC
CASSRYGLGGYEQFF
>TRBV7-2|16|TRBJ2-3|TRBD1|many
TGTGCCAGCAGCCAGAGACAGGGTGGGAGCACAGATACGCAGTATTTT
CASSQRQGGSTDTQYF
>TRBV10-3|14|TRBJ1-5|.|few
TGTGCCATCAGTGAAGCAGGGTCCCGTCAGCCCCAGCATTTT
CAISEAGSRQPQHF
>TRBV12-3/TRBV12-4|16|TRBJ2-5|TRBD2|.
TGTGCCAGCAGTTTAGGGGGACTAGCAAGAGGAGAGACCCAGTACTTC
CASSLGGLARGETQYF
>TRBV18|13|TRBJ1-1|TRBD1|many
TGTGCCAGCACGTTCACAGGGGTCACTGAAGCTTTCTTT
CASTFTGVTEAFF